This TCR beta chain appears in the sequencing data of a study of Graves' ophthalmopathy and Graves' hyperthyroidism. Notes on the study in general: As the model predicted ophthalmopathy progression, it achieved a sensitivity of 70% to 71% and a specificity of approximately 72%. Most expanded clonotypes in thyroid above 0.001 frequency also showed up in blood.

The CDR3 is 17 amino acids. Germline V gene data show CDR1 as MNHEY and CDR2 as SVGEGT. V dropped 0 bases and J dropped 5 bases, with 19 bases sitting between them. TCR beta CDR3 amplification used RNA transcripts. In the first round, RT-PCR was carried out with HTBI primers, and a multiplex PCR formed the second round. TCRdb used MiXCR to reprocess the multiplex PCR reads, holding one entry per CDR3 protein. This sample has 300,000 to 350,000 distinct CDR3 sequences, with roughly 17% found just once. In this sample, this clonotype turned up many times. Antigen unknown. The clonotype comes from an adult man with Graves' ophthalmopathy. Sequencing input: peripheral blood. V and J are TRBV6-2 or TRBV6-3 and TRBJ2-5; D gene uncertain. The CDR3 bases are TGTGCCAGCAGTTACTCGAGAACACCCGGGCGCATTGAGACCCAGTACTTC. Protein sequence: CASSYSRTPGRIETQYF.